This T cell receptor (beta chain) was found in a study of blood T cell repertoires in COVID-19. Per the original methods: Amplified reference gene primers provided the basis for estimating nucleated cell counts. The repertoire was sequenced with immunoSEQ multiplex PCR; TCRdb's copy has only in-frame clones and lacks some. The V and J calls and clone size come from that table; D and trimming were worked out from the DNA. The sample carries about 160,000 clones, about 86% recorded once. The source of this sequence is a man in his 70s with acute or convalescent COVID-19. Sequenced sample: peripheral blood.

The CDR3 coding sequence is TGCACCAGCAGCCAAGATCGGCGTCGGACTAGCGAATTCTACAATGAGCAGTTCTTC. This translates into CTSSQDRRRTSEFYNEQFF. The chain carries TRBV1 and TRBJ2-1; the D segment call TRBD2 is taken from the table without a DNA check. TRBV1 is tagged as a pseudogene. This CDR3 contains 19 residues.